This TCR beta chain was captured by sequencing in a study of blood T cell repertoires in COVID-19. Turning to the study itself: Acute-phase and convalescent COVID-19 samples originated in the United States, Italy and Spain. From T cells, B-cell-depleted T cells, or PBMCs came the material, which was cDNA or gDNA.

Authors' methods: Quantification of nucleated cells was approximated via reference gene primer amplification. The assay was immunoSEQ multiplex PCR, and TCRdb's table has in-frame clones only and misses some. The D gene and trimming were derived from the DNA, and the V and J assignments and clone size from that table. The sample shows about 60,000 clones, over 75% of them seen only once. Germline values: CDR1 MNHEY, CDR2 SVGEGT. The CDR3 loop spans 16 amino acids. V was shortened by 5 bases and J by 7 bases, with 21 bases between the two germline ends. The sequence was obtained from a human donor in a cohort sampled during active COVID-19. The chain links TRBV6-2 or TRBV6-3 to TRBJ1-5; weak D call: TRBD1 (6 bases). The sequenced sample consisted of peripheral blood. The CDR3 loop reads CASSPPPQGIGQPQHF. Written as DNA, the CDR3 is TGTGCCAGCAGTCCACCGCCACAGGGAATCGGGCAGCCCCAGCATTTT.